Sequencing of this T cell receptor (beta chain) was carried out in a study of Ad26.COV2.S vaccination and SARS-CoV-2 variants. Study-level background: Into the muscle, Ad26.COV2.S was dosed once or twice, 56 days apart.

Treatment of the sample: roughly 19 received Ad26.COV2.S at low or high dose, single or two shots; about 5 received placebo; per-sample allocation not given. Day 63 after the first vaccine or placebo injection was the time point for sampling. An adult aged 18-55 years in Boston served as the donor. An Ad26 vector carrying the Wuhan-strain SARS-CoV-2 spike served as the vaccine. The method was immunoSEQ multiplex PCR; TCRdb's version includes in-frame clones alone and lacks a portion of them. The repertoire holds about 350,000 clones, 88% seen once, with 6.4% in the top ten. Germline V lookup: CDR1 SEHNR, CDR2 FQNEAQ (reference sequence). This CDR3 is built from 14 residues. With 3 bases removed from V and 4 bases from J, the gap between germline ends came to 9 bases.

This specimen consisted of peripheral blood, obtained in a trial of Ad26.COV2.S vaccine versus placebo. This TCR derives from a person aged 18-60 years who received the Ad26.COV2.S COVID-19 vaccine or a placebo. The rearrangement uses TRBV7-9 and TRBJ2-2; tentatively, D is TRBD2 (6 bases). DNA for the CDR3: TGTGCCAGCAGCTTGATCGGGGGCACCGGGGAGCTGTTTTTT. It encodes CASSLIGGTGELFF.